A selection of T cell receptor beta chains follows, all from one sample in a study of blood T cell repertoires in COVID-19. The protocol was immunoSEQ multiplex PCR, while the TCRdb copy is restricted to in-frame clones and leaves out a portion. The table has 150,000 to 180,000 clones, 83% seen once. The sample comprised peripheral blood. These receptors were collected from a woman aged 55 to 70 with COVID-19, enrolled during active disease. Each CDR3 is given with its conserved first and last residue. D genes are given only for firm matches. Where a row states a size, it is once, few, many or the class of an expanded clone; other rows omit it.

d_gene: -
j_gene: TRBJ1-5
abundance: few
v_gene: TRBV12-5
CDR3aa: CASGLGGGSSNQPQHF
CDR3nt: TGTGCTAGTGGTTTGGGGGGGGGCTCTAGCAATCAGCCCCAGCATTTT

d_gene: -
j_gene: TRBJ1-2
abundance: -
v_gene: TRBV5-1
CDR3aa: CASSLADRGYGYTF
CDR3nt: TGCGCCAGCAGCTTGGCGGACCGGGGCTATGGCTACACCTTC

d_gene: TRBD1
j_gene: TRBJ1-2
abundance: few
v_gene: TRBV10-3
CDR3aa: CAISEPDRGRGYGYTF
CDR3nt: TGTGCCATCAGTGAGCCGGACAGGGGGCGCGGCTATGGCTACACCTTC

d_gene: TRBD1
j_gene: TRBJ1-2
abundance: few
v_gene: TRBV3-1/TRBV3-2
CDR3aa: CASSPRDRVHGYTF
CDR3nt: TGTGCCAGCAGCCCACGGGACAGGGTCCATGGCTACACCTTC

d_gene: TRBD1
j_gene: TRBJ2-1
abundance: -
v_gene: TRBV15
CDR3aa: CATSRDYHNRGRNEQFF
CDR3nt: TGTGCCACCAGCAGAGATTATCATAACAGGGGGAGGAATGAGCAGTTCTTC

d_gene: TRBD2
j_gene: TRBJ2-7
abundance: -
v_gene: TRBV28
CDR3aa: CASTAALAGPYEQYF
CDR3nt: TGTGCCAGCACGGCGGCCCTAGCGGGACCCTACGAGCAGTACTTC

d_gene: -
j_gene: TRBJ2-1
abundance: once
v_gene: TRBV5-3
CDR3aa: CARSLGGLREPNEQFF
CDR3nt: TGTGCCAGAAGCTTGGGAGGTCTGAGGGAGCCCAATGAGCAGTTCTTC

d_gene: -
j_gene: TRBJ1-1
abundance: -
v_gene: TRBV6-4
CDR3aa: CASSDSDRNTEAFF
CDR3nt: TGTGCCAGCAGTGACTCAGACAGGAACACTGAAGCTTTCTTT

d_gene: -
j_gene: TRBJ1-3
abundance: -
v_gene: TRBV12-3/TRBV12-4
CDR3aa: CASSTRGNTIYF
CDR3nt: TGTGCCAGCAGCACCAGAGGAAACACCATATATTTT

d_gene: TRBD1
j_gene: TRBJ1-1
abundance: -
v_gene: TRBV6-5
CDR3aa: CAIQLTGVTEAFF
CDR3nt: TGTGCCATCCAACTCACAGGGGTCACTGAAGCTTTCTTT

d_gene: -
j_gene: TRBJ1-1
abundance: -
v_gene: TRBV5-1
CDR3aa: CASSHRDIRPNTEAFF
CDR3nt: TGCGCCAGCAGCCACCGGGACATAAGGCCGAACACTGAAGCTTTCTTT

d_gene: -
j_gene: TRBJ2-3
abundance: -
v_gene: TRBV5-1
CDR3aa: CASSLRGTSGDTQYF
CDR3nt: TGCGCCAGCAGCTTACGTGGGACTTCGGGGGATACGCAGTATTTT

d_gene: -
j_gene: TRBJ2-1
abundance: -
v_gene: TRBV7-9
CDR3aa: CASSLLGANEQFF
CDR3nt: TGTGCCAGCAGTCTGCTTGGGGCCAATGAGCAGTTCTTC

d_gene: TRBD2
j_gene: TRBJ2-1
abundance: once
v_gene: TRBV7-6
CDR3aa: CASSYSGSRYNEQFF
CDR3nt: TGTGCCAGCAGCTATAGCGGGAGCAGGTACAATGAGCAGTTCTTC

d_gene: -
j_gene: TRBJ1-1
abundance: -
v_gene: TRBV6-2/TRBV6-3
CDR3aa: CASSYSRSRGNTEAFF
CDR3nt: TGTGCCAGCAGTTACTCTCGGTCGCGGGGGAACACTGAAGCTTTCTTT

d_gene: -
j_gene: TRBJ2-1
abundance: -
v_gene: TRBV6-5
CDR3aa: CASSYGTYNEQFF
CDR3nt: TGTGCCAGCAGTTATGGGACTTACAATGAGCAGTTCTTC

d_gene: -
j_gene: TRBJ1-5
abundance: -
v_gene: TRBV5-1
CDR3aa: CASSLSGGNQPQHF
CDR3nt: TGCGCCAGCAGCTTGTCAGGGGGCAATCAGCCCCAGCATTTT

d_gene: -
j_gene: TRBJ2-5
abundance: -
v_gene: TRBV18
CDR3aa: CASSPGLQETQYF
CDR3nt: TGTGCCAGCTCACCCGGACTACAAGAGACCCAGTACTTC

d_gene: -
j_gene: TRBJ1-4
abundance: -
v_gene: TRBV28
CDR3aa: CASSSPSEKLFF
CDR3nt: TGTGCCAGCAGTTCCCCATCTGAAAAACTGTTTTTT

d_gene: TRBD1
j_gene: TRBJ1-5
abundance: -
v_gene: TRBV6-6
CDR3aa: CASSIGQGVGNQPQHF
CDR3nt: TGTGCCAGCAGCATAGGACAGGGTGTTGGCAATCAGCCCCAGCATTTT

d_gene: -
j_gene: TRBJ1-1
abundance: -
v_gene: TRBV18
CDR3aa: CASSPSAFMNTEAFF
CDR3nt: TGTGCCAGCTCACCAAGCGCATTCATGAACACTGAAGCTTTCTTT

d_gene: -
j_gene: TRBJ1-1
abundance: -
v_gene: TRBV4-1
CDR3aa: CASSRIGVNTEAFF
CDR3nt: TGCGCCAGCAGCCGTATAGGGGTGAACACTGAAGCTTTCTTT

d_gene: TRBD1
j_gene: TRBJ1-2
abundance: few
v_gene: TRBV24-1
CDR3aa: CATSEGTGRAYGYTF
CDR3nt: TGTGCCACCAGTGAGGGGACAGGGAGGGCCTATGGCTACACCTTC

d_gene: -
j_gene: TRBJ2-3
abundance: -
v_gene: TRBV20-1
CDR3aa: CSAPKSDTQYF
CDR3nt: TGCAGTGCTCCCAAGAGTGATACGCAGTATTTT

d_gene: TRBD1
j_gene: TRBJ1-1
abundance: once
v_gene: TRBV29-1
CDR3aa: CSGTGGTEAFF
CDR3nt: TGCAGCGGGACAGGGGGAACTGAAGCTTTCTTT

d_gene: -
j_gene: TRBJ1-1
abundance: -
v_gene: TRBV5-6
CDR3aa: CASSDTGNTEAFF
CDR3nt: TGTGCCAGCAGCGATACAGGGAACACTGAAGCTTTCTTT

d_gene: TRBD1
j_gene: TRBJ1-3
abundance: -
v_gene: TRBV7-2
CDR3aa: CASSLVLGQGNTIYF
CDR3nt: TGTGCCAGCAGCTTAGTACTGGGACAGGGAAACACCATATATTTT

d_gene: TRBD2
j_gene: TRBJ2-3
abundance: once
v_gene: TRBV7-3
CDR3aa: CASSLIAGETDTQYF
CDR3nt: TGTGCCAGCAGCCTGATAGCGGGAGAGACAGATACGCAGTATTTT

d_gene: -
j_gene: TRBJ1-5
abundance: -
v_gene: TRBV6-4
CDR3aa: CASSDLPPSSNQPQHF
CDR3nt: TGTGCCAGCAGTGATCTCCCCCCCAGTAGCAATCAGCCCCAGCATTTT

d_gene: -
j_gene: TRBJ1-3
abundance: -
v_gene: TRBV6-5
CDR3aa: CASRPRRVLGNTIYF
CDR3nt: TGTGCCAGCAGACCACGCAGGGTGTTGGGAAACACCATATATTTT

d_gene: TRBD1
j_gene: TRBJ1-5
abundance: -
v_gene: TRBV28
CDR3aa: CASSPADREGQPQHF
CDR3nt: TGTGCCAGCAGTCCCGCTGACAGGGAAGGACAGCCCCAGCATTTT

d_gene: TRBD1
j_gene: TRBJ1-6
abundance: -
v_gene: TRBV18
CDR3aa: CASSPGQGNNSPLHF
CDR3nt: TGTGCCAGCTCCCCAGGACAGGGTAATAATTCACCCCTCCACTTT